This T cell receptor beta chain is drawn from a study of CD8+ T cells in alopecia areata. Study-wide findings and caveats: Scalp sample data also include resident alphabeta T cells from normal skin.

Reverse transcribed after extraction, RNA yielded cDNA as the sequencing template. Sequencing used immunoSEQ multiplex PCR; TCRdb keeps in-frame clones, though not all of them. The sample consists of 55,000 to 65,000 clones, roughly 46% of them appearing once. Obtained from alopecia areata patients were lesional scalp punch biopsies along with peripheral blood. Germline lookup yields CDR1 MGHRA and CDR2 YSYEKL. CDR3 length: 15 amino acids. V lost 4 bases to trimming and J lost 4 bases, with 17 bases between them. This clone has more than one count but fewer than ten. Its matching antigen is unknown. The material sequenced was NKG2D-low CD8+ T cells sorted from blood. The chain joins TRBV4-1 to TRBJ2-7; the D gene is possibly TRBD2 (6 bases). This TCR came from a human donor with alopecia areata. DNA for the CDR3: TGCGCCAGCAGCCTACATCCGGGACTCTCTTACGAGCAGTACTTC. Amino acids: CASSLHPGLSYEQYF.